This T cell receptor (beta chain) was recorded in a study of T-cell reconstitution after alpha-beta-depleted transplantation in children. Germline CDR1 is SGHVS and CDR2 is FNYEAQ. V was clipped by 0 bases and J by 7 bases; unmatched bases: 5. The CDR3 totals 14 residues. It was with unique molecular identifiers that the TCRbeta library was prepared. TCRdb re-analysed the PCR reads in MiXCR, keeping a single row per CDR3 protein. The top ten hold roughly 3.3% of the sample, which has about 540,000 distinct CDR3 sequences, 15% to 20% seen once. Sequences were derived from PBMCs from the stem cell graft donor, sampled from the stem cell graft. The clonotype originates from a human donor who donated a stem cell graft to a child with acute lymphoblastic leukemia. The chain recombines TRBV7-6 with TRBJ1-1; 7 positions match TRBD1. The DNA for the CDR3 is TGTGCCAGCAGCTTAGCCGAGACAGGGCTTGAAGCTTTCTTT. Residues: CASSLAETGLEAFF.